These 26 T cell receptor beta chains share one sample of origin, sequenced in a study of identical twins. TCRdb independently ran MiXCR on the 5' RACE reads; one entry per CDR3 protein. The data show hundreds of thousands of distinct CDR3 sequences, around 8.6% seen once. The sample also formed part of further work on yellow fever vaccine responses in identical twins.

Source material: PBMCs. The receptors were gathered from a woman aged 18-30 years in good health.

The rearrangement uses TRBV6-2 or TRBV6-3 and TRBJ2-1, with 14 bases fitting TRBD2. The V gene's germline CDR1 is MNHEY and CDR2 SVGEGT. This CDR3 comprises 15 residues. Trimming took 7 bases from V and 3 from J; bases not matched to a gene: 2. CDR3 loop: CASIGLAGGYNEQFF. The CDR3 region has the DNA TGTGCCAGCATCGGACTAGCGGGAGGCTACAATGAGCAGTTCTTC.

The DNA of the CDR3 is TGTGCCAGCAGTGGCAACGTGAGATCTACGCAGTATTTT. Encoded protein: CASSGNVRSTQYF. The V call is TRBV25-1, the J call TRBJ2-3; D is undetermined. The CDR3 contains 13 residues. Between the trimmed V and J ends, which lost 4 bases and 8 bases, there was a span of 13 bases. Per the germline V gene, CDR1 is MGHDK and CDR2 is SYGVNS.

This clonotype was counted between two and nine times. The V and J genes are TRBV11-2 and TRBJ2-1; 9 nucleotides line up with TRBD2. Germline V gene lookup returns CDR1 SGHAT and CDR2 FQNNGV. The CDR3 contains 16 residues. V was clipped by 0 bases and J by 7 bases; unmatched bases: 7. The chain's CDR3 is CASSLDGGGRVNEQFF. The CDR3 DNA follows: TGTGCCAGCAGCTTAGATGGGGGCGGGAGGGTAAATGAGCAGTTCTTC.

V and J are TRBV6-2 or TRBV6-3 and TRBJ2-7; tentatively, D is TRBD1 (6 bases). The length of the CDR3 is 14 residues. Germline CDR1 and CDR2: MNHEY and SVGEGT. V lost 6 bases and J 3 bases, leaving 15 bases between the germline ends. Written as DNA, the CDR3 is TGTGCCAGCAGCTCACAGGGTTCTCGCTACGAGCAGTACTTC. Amino acid sequence: CASSSQGSRYEQYF.

This chain connects TRBV7-8 to TRBJ2-1; 12 nucleotides align to TRBD2. The germline V gene has CDR1 SGHVS and CDR2 FQNEAQ. This CDR3 spans 17 amino acids. V was clipped by 5 bases and J by 2 bases; unmatched bases: 7. DNA for the CDR3: TGTGCCAGCAGCGGGCGGACTAGCGGGGCTACCTACAATGAGCAGTTCTTC. Encoded protein: CASSGRTSGATYNEQFF. Full variable domain (remainder filled in from reference TRBV7-8 and TRBJ2-1): GAGVSQSPRYKVAKRGQDVALRCDPISGHVSLFWYQQALGQGPEFLTYFQNEAQLDKSGLPSDRFFAERPEGSVSTLKIQRTQQEDSAVYLCASSGRTSGATYNEQFFGPGTRLTVL.

This clonotype was counted ten times or more. V and J are TRBV4-2 and TRBJ2-3; 11 bases align to TRBD2. CDR1 is LGHNA and CDR2 is YNFKEQ in the germline V gene. V shed 0 bases, J shed 3 bases, and the junction held 14 bases outside the gene matches. The CDR3 extends over 20 amino acids. The CDR3 is CASSQDVGSGRVGWTDTQYF. DNA of the CDR3: TGTGCCAGCAGCCAAGATGTCGGTAGCGGGAGGGTTGGTTGGACAGATACGCAGTATTTT.

The table lists this clonotype with many counts. DNA of the CDR3: TGTGCCACCAGCAGAGATAGGGCAGGCTCCTACAATGAGCAGTTCTTC. It is translated as CATSRDRAGSYNEQFF. V is TRBV15 and J is TRBJ2-1, with no clear D. CDR3 size: 16 residues. Germline loops: CDR1 LNHNV, CDR2 YYDKDF (reference sequence). V lost 0 bases, J lost 0 bases, and 9 bases lay in between.

This clonotype was seen at least ten times. This chain connects TRBV24-1 to TRBJ2-2, with a possible D match to TRBD2 (5 bases). V gave up 2 bases and J gave up 6 bases, with 18 bases separating them. The germline CDR1 and CDR2 sequences are KGHDR and SFDVKD. The CDR3 covers 17 residues. The CDR3 sequence is CATSDSRQEGLPGELFF. Written as DNA, the CDR3 is TGTGCCACCAGTGATTCACGACAAGAGGGCCTGCCCGGGGAGCTGTTTTTT.

The rearrangement uses TRBV12-3 or TRBV12-4 and TRBJ1-2; D unresolved. The CDR3 length is 14 residues. V shed 5 bases and J shed 6 bases, with 16 bases lying between them. The CDR3 loop is CASSPRPDRNGYTF. DNA of the CDR3: TGTGCCAGCAGTCCCCGGCCAGATCGGAATGGCTACACCTTC.

The CDR3 loop reads CASSEFPGGGAEQYF. As DNA, the CDR3 is TGTGCCAGCAGTGAATTTCCGGGGGGGGGAGCCGAGCAGTACTTC. The V and J genes are TRBV6-1 and TRBJ2-7; 8 bases agree with TRBD2. This CDR3 has 15 residues. The germline CDR1 and CDR2 sequences are MNHNS and SASEGT. V was clipped by 2 bases and J by 6 bases; unmatched bases: 9.

This clonotype has only a few counts. This sequence joins TRBV10-3 and TRBJ2-3, with 13 bases that match TRBD2. Per germline, CDR1 ENHRY and CDR2 SYGVKD. The CDR3 length is 14 residues. V gave up 9 bases and J gave up 5 bases; unmatched junction bases: 5. The CDR3 coding sequence is TGTGCCATACGAGGACTAGCGGGAGAAGATACGCAGTATTTT. Translated: CAIRGLAGEDTQYF.

The chain couples TRBV20-1 to TRBJ2-3, with unresolved D. This CDR3 comprises 16 residues. V gave up 6 bases and J gave up 4 bases, with 23 bases separating them. The germline V gene has CDR1 DFQATT and CDR2 SNEGSKA (reference sequence). As DNA, the CDR3 is TGCAGTGCCCTAAAGGCCTCCGGCTACGGGTCAGATACGCAGTATTTT. Encoded protein: CSALKASGYGSDTQYF.

This clonotype was seen more than once but under ten times. The chain is built from TRBV19 and TRBJ2-7; the D is unclear. CDR3 length: 14 residues. The germline CDR1 and CDR2 sequences are LNHDA and SQIVND (reference sequence). V lost 2 bases and J 7 bases, leaving 15 bases between the germline ends. The CDR3 loop is CASSISSNTGEQYF. DNA of the CDR3: TGTGCCAGTAGTATAAGCTCAAATACGGGTGAGCAGTACTTC.

In its sample, this clonotype was seen a few times. This chain uses TRBV18 with TRBJ1-1; no definite D call. V was shortened by 6 bases and J by 3 bases, with 11 bases between the two germline ends. Germline V lookup: CDR1 KGHSH, CDR2 LQKENI. The CDR3 totals 13 residues. The CDR3, as DNA: TGTGCCAGCTCGGAGTGGCGGGACACTGAAGCTTTCTTT. Its translation is CASSEWRDTEAFF.

This clonotype has a count of ten or more. The chain couples TRBV29-1 to TRBJ2-1, with 14 bases identical to TRBD2. Germline CDR1 is SQVTM and CDR2 is ANQGSEA. With V trimmed by 7 bases and J by 6 bases, 8 bases remained unmatched. The CDR3 loop spans 15 amino acids. The CDR3 protein is CSGGLAGGSGNEQFF. As DNA, the CDR3 is TGCAGCGGAGGACTAGCGGGAGGTTCAGGCAATGAGCAGTTCTTC.

This rearrangement joins TRBV6-2 or TRBV6-3 to TRBJ2-3, with D possibly being TRBD2 (6 bases). The CDR3 is 16 residues long. The V gene's germline CDR1 is MNHEY and CDR2 SVGEGT. V lost 6 bases and J 1 base, leaving 17 bases between the germline ends. The DNA for the CDR3 is TGTGCCAGCAGCGGACCCGGGGAGGACCGCACAGATACGCAGTATTTT. Translation gives CASSGPGEDRTDTQYF.

The rearrangement links TRBV11-1 to TRBJ2-1; 9 nucleotides align to TRBD1. The V and J ends lost 1 base and 4 bases, in that order; junction bases with no gene match: 20. Germline V gene data show CDR1 as SGHAT and CDR2 as FQDESV (reference sequence). The CDR3 extends over 21 amino acids. The CDR3 loop reads CASSLGGGQGISRRAYNEQFF. CDR3 bases: TGTGCCAGCAGCTTAGGAGGCGGACAGGGGATATCACGTCGTGCTTACAATGAGCAGTTCTTC.

J is TRBJ1-2 and V is TRBV20-1, with D tentatively TRBD1 (6 bases). Trimming cost V 7 bases and J 2 bases, with 11 bases left between them. This CDR3 contains 12 residues. The V gene's germline CDR1 is DFQATT and CDR2 SNEGSKA (reference sequence). As DNA, the CDR3 is TGCAGTGACAGGGAGGGGAACTATGGCTACACCTTC. Its translation is CSDREGNYGYTF.

This clonotype occurred many times. The V call is TRBV5-1, the J call TRBJ2-2; TRBD2 agrees at 10 bases. V trimming: 5 bases; J trimming: 6 bases; junction bases outside the gene matches: 10. Germline values: CDR1 SGHRS, CDR2 YFSETQ. CDR3 length equals 16 residues. The CDR3 region is CASSSAPSGSAGELFF. CDR3 nucleotide sequence: TGCGCCAGCAGTTCCGCCCCTAGCGGGAGTGCCGGGGAGCTGTTTTTT.

Many counts were recorded for this clonotype. The chain combines TRBV7-2 with TRBJ2-2; possibly TRBD1 for D (5 bases). This CDR3 region has 13 residues. The V end was cut by 4 bases, the J end by 6 bases, with 9 bases between. In germline, CDR1 is SGHTA, CDR2 FQGNSA. CDR3 in DNA: TGTGCCAGCAGCTCTCAGGGTTCCGGGGAGCTGTTTTTT. Translated, it gives CASSSQGSGELFF.

The sample holds a few counts of this clonotype. V usage is TRBV2 and J usage is TRBJ2-7, with D perhaps matching TRBD2 (5 bases). V shed 0 bases and J shed 3 bases, with 12 bases lying between them. Germline loops: CDR1 SNHLY, CDR2 FYNNEI. There are 15 residues in the CDR3. This CDR3 reads CASSEARGLYYEQYF. The CDR3 DNA is TGTGCCAGCAGTGAAGCCCGAGGACTGTACTACGAGCAGTACTTC.

The chain couples TRBV10-3 to TRBJ2-3; 11 positions match TRBD2. The CDR3 runs to 15 residues. Germline values: CDR1 ENHRY, CDR2 SYGVKD. V dropped 5 bases and J dropped 2; count of bases not matched to a gene: 3. CDR3 amino acids: CAISQLAGDTDTQYF. As DNA, the CDR3 is TGTGCCATCAGTCAACTAGCGGGGGACACAGATACGCAGTATTTT.

In its sample, this clonotype was seen a few times. It may be a read error: a sequence one base away is much more abundant. Without the conserved terminal phenylalanine or tryptophan, this CDR3 likely stems from a read error. The CDR3, as DNA: TGCAGCGTTGCCTTTAGCGGGGGACAAACAGATACGCAGTATTTG. Its translation is CSVAFSGGQTDTQYL. J is TRBJ2-3 and V is TRBV29-1; TRBD2 matches at 9 bases. This CDR3 comprises 15 residues. Germline V gene sequence: CDR1 SQVTM, CDR2 ANQGSEA. Trimming at V came to 4 bases and at J to 3 bases, leaving 8 bases not matched to a gene.

The chain joins TRBV28 to TRBJ2-3, with a tentative D call TRBD2 (6 bases). CDR3 length: 15 residues. V shed 8 bases and J shed 4 bases, with 19 bases lying between them. Germline lookup yields CDR1 MDHEN and CDR2 SYDVKM. The CDR3 reads CASRTPGTGPDTQYF. CDR3 coding DNA: TGTGCCAGCCGGACTCCAGGGACTGGGCCAGATACGCAGTATTTT.

The V gene is TRBV6-1, the J gene TRBJ2-7; D possibly corresponds to TRBD1 (6 bases). Germline V lookup: CDR1 MNHNS, CDR2 SASEGT. Trimming removed 8 bases at V and 3 bases at J, with 17 bases between. The CDR3 spans 14 residues. CDR3 nucleotides: TGTGCCAGCTCGTCGGAACAGGGCAACTACGAGCAGTACTTC. Translating it yields CASSSEQGNYEQYF.

The V and J genes are TRBV4-3 and TRBJ2-6; D ambiguous. Germline lookup yields CDR1 LGHNA and CDR2 YSLEER. The ends were cut back, 0 bases at V and 4 bases at J, with 7 bases in the middle. CDR3 length: 15 amino acids. CDR3 in amino acids: CASSQDARGANVLTF. In DNA, the CDR3 is TGCGCCAGCAGCCAAGATGCTCGAGGGGCCAACGTCCTGACTTTC.